This T cell receptor (beta chain) is from a study of cytotoxic CD8 clonotypes in ibrutinib-treated CLL. Only in-frame clones appear in the TCRdb table, and some are missing; sequencing was by immunoSEQ multiplex PCR. The sample holds fewer than 400,000 clones, under 70% seen once. Sequenced material: PBMCs, taken after 36 months of ibrutinib treatment. The origin of this receptor is a human donor with chronic lymphocytic leukemia.

The CDR3 nucleotides read TGCGCCAGCATAAACAGGGTGAAGAACTATGGCTACACCTTC. It specifies CASINRVKNYGYTF. The chain has TRBV5-1 and TRBJ1-2, with a possible D match to TRBD1 (6 bases). This CDR3 contains 14 residues. Germline V lookup: CDR1 SGHRS, CDR2 YFSETQ. V was shortened by 6 bases and J by 2 bases, with 14 bases between the two germline ends.